This TCR beta chain originates from a study of blood T cells in healthy people across ages. Note on this clonotype: Its antigen is not identified.

Findings of the study overall: Naive T cell percentage showed a strong correlation with TCR beta diversity. With donor CMV status unknown, expanded clonotype changes were possibly confounded.

CDR1 and CDR2 (germline): SGHTA, FQGNSA. V gave up 5 bases and J gave up 1 base, with 18 bases separating them. The CDR3 is 16 amino acids. Together with a sample-barcoded 5' primer, a J-beta primer mix was included in a second PCR lasting roughly 7 to 11 cycles. Every single cDNA molecule received a tag from a template-switch adaptor with 12 random nucleotides. MiXCR, applied by TCRdb to the 5' RACE reads, yields one record per CDR3 protein. In the table there are 1.4 million or so distinct CDR3 sequences, about 42% of which are singletons. The source material was blood. This clonotype was obtained from a woman aged 18-29 years in good health. The chain employs TRBV7-2 and TRBJ2-7; perhaps TRBD1 as D (5 bases). CDR3 amino acids: CASSHIFREPSYEQYF. In nucleotides, the CDR3 is TGTGCCAGCAGCCATATCTTCAGGGAACCTTCCTACGAGCAGTACTTC.